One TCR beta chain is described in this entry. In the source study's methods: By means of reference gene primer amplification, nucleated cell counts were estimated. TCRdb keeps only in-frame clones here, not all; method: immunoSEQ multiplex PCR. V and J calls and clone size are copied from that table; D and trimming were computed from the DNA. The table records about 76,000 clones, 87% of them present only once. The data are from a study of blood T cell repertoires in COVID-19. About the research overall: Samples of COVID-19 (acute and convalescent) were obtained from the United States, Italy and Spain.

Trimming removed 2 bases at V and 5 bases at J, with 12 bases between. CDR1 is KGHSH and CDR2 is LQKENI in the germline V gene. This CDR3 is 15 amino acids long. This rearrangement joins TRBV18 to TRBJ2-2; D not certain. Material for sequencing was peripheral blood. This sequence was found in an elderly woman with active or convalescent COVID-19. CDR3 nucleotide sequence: TGTGCCAGCTCACCATTAACCGACTTGACCGGGGAGCTGTTTTTT. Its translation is CASSPLTDLTGELFF.